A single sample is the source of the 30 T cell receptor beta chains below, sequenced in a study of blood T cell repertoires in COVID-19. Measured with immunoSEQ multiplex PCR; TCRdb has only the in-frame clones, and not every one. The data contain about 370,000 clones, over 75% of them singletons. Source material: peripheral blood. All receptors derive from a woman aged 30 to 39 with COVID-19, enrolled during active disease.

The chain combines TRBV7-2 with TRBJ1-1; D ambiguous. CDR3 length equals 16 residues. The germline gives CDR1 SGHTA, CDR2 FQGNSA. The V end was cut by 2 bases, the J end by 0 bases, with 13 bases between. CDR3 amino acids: CASSLLALSMNTEAFF. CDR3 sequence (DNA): TGTGCCAGCAGCTTATTAGCCCTTAGTATGAACACTGAAGCTTTCTTT.

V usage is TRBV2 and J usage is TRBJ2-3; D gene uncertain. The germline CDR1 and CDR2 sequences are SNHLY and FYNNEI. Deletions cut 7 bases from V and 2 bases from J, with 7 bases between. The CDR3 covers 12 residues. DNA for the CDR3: TGTGCCAGCACTACGTACACAGATACGCAGTATTTT. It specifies CASTTYTDTQYF.

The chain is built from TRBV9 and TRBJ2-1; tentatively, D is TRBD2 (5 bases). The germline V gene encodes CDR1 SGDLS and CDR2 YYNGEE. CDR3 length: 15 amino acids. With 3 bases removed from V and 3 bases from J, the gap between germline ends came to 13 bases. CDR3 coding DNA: TGTGCCAGCAGCGGAGGAGGTCCCCTCTACAATGAGCAGTTCTTC. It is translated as CASSGGGPLYNEQFF.

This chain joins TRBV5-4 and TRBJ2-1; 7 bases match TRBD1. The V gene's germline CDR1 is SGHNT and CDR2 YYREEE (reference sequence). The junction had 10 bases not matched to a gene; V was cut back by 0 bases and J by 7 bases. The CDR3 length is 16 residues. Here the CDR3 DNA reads TGTGCCAGCAGCTTGGAGTTGGCAGGGGGTGCGAATGAGCAGTTCTTC. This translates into CASSLELAGGANEQFF.

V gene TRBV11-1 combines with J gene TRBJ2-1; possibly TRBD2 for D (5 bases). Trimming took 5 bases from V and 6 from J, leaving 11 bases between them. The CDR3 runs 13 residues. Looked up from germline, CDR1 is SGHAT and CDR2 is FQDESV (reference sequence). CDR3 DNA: TGTGCCAGCAGCCGATCGGGGTCCAATGAGCAGTTCTTC. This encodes CASSRSGSNEQFF.

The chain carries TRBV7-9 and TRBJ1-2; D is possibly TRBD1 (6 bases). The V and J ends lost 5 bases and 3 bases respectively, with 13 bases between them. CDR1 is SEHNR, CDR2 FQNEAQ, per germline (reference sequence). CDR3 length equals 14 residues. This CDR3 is CASSHGQTDYGYTF. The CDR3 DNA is TGTGCCAGCAGCCACGGACAGACAGACTATGGCTACACCTTC.

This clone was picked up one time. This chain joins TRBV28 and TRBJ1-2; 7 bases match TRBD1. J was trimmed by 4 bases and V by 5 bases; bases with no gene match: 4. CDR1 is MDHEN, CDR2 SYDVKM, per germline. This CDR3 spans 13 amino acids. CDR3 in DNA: TGTGCCAGCAGTAGGGGACAGATCTATGGCTACACCTTC. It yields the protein CASSRGQIYGYTF.

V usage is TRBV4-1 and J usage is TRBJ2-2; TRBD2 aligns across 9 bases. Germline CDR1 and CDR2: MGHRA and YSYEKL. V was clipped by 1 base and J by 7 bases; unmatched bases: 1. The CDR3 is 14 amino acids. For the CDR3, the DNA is TGCGCCAGCAGCCAAGGAGCGGGAGGCGGGGAGCTGTTTTTT. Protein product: CASSQGAGGGELFF.

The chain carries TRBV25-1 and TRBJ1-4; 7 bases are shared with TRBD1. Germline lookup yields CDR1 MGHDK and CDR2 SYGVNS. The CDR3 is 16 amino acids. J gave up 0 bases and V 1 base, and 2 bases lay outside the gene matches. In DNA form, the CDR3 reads TGTGCCAGCAGTGAATGGACAGGTGCAACTAATGAAAAACTGTTTTTT. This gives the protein CASSEWTGATNEKLFF.

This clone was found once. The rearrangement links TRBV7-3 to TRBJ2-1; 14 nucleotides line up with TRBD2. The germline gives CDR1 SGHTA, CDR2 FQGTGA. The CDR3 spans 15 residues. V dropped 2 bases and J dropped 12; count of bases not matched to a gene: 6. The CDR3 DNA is TGTGCCAGCAGCTTAGGGGGACTAGCGGGAGAAGGGCAGTTCTTC. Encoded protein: CASSLGGLAGEGQFF.

The CDR3: CASSVGPTSGRGNEQFF. In DNA, the CDR3 is TGTGCCAGCAGCGTAGGCCCGACTAGCGGGAGAGGAAATGAGCAGTTCTTC. The chain links TRBV9 to TRBJ2-1, with 12 nucleotides matching TRBD2. The V segment lost 0 bases and the J segment 7 bases; nucleotides outside the gene matches: 8. The CDR3 covers 17 residues. Germline values: CDR1 SGDLS, CDR2 YYNGEE.

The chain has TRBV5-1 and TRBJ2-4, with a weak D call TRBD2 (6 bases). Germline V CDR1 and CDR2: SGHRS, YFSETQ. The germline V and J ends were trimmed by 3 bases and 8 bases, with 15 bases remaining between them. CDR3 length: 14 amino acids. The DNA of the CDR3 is TGCGCCAGCAGCTCGACTTCCGGGGGAGACATTCAGTACTTC. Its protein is CASSSTSGGDIQYF.

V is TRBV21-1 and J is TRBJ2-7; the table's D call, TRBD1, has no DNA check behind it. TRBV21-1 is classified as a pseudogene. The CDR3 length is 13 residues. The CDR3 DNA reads TGTGCCAGCAGCAGGCGACAGGGGGTAGAGCGGTACTTC. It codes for CASSRRQGVERYF.

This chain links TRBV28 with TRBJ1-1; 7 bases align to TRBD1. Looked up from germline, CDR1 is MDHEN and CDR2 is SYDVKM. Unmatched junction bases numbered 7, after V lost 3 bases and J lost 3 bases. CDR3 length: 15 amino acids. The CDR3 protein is CASSFTTGWYTEAFF. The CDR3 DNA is TGTGCCAGCAGTTTCACGACAGGGTGGTACACTGAAGCTTTCTTT.

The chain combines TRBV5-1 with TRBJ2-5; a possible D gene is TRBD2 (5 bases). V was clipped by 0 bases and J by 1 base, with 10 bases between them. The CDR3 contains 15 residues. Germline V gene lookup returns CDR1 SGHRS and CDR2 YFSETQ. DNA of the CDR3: TGCGCCAGCAGCTTGGGACTAACCCGCCAAGAGACCCAGTACTTC. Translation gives CASSLGLTRQETQYF.

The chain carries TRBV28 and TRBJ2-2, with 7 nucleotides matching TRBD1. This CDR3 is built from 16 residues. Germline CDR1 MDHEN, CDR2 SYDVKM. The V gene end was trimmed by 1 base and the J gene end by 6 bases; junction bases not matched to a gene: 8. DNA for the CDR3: TGTGCCAGCAGTTTATTCTCCCCGACAGGGTCCGGGGAGCTGTTTTTT. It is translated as CASSLFSPTGSGELFF. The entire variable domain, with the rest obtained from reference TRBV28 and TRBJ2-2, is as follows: DVKVTQSSRYLVKRTGEKVFLECVQDMDHENMFWYRQDPGLGLRLIYFSYDVKMKEKGDIPEGYSVSREKKERFSLILESASTNQTSMYLCASSLFSPTGSGELFFGEGSRLTVL.

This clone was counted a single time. This chain's CDR3 is CASSAQGQGNTEAFF. The CDR3 DNA reads as TGTGCCAGCAGCGCCCAAGGACAGGGAAACACTGAAGCTTTCTTT. J is TRBJ1-1 and V is TRBV9; 8 bases fit TRBD1. The germline gives CDR1 SGDLS, CDR2 YYNGEE. This CDR3 region has 15 residues. The ends lost 3 bases at V and 2 bases at J; junction bases unmatched: 6.

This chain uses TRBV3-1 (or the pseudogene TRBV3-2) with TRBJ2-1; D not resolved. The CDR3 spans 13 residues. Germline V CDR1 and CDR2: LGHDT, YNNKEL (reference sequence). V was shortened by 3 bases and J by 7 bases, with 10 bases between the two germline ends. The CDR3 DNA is TGTGCCAGCAGCCACCCCCCCCTGAATGAGCAGTTCTTC. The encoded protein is CASSHPPLNEQFF.

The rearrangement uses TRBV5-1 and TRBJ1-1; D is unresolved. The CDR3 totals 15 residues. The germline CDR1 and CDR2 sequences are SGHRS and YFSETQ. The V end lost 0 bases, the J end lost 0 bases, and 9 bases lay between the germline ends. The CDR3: CASSLVPGMNTEAFF. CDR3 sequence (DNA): TGCGCCAGCAGCTTGGTTCCGGGGATGAACACTGAAGCTTTCTTT.

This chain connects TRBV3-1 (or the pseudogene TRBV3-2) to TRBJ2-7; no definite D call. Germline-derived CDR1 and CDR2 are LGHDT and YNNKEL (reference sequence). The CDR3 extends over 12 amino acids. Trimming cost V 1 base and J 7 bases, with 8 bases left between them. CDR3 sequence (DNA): TGTGCCAGCAGCCAAGCGGTGACAGAGCAGTACTTC. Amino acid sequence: CASSQAVTEQYF.

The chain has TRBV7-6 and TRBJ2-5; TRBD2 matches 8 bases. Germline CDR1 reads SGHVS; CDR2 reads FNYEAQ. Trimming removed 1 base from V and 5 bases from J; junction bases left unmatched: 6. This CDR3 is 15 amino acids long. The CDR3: CASSLGAGGRETQYF. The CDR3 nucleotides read TGTGCCAGCAGCTTAGGGGCGGGAGGTAGGGAGACCCAGTACTTC.

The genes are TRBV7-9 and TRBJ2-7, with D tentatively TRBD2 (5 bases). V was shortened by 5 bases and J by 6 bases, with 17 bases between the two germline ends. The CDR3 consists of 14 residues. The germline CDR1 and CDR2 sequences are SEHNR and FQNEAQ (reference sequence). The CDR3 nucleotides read TGTGCCAGCAGCAAAGAGAGAGGGATGGTCGAGCAGTACTTC. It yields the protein CASSKERGMVEQYF.

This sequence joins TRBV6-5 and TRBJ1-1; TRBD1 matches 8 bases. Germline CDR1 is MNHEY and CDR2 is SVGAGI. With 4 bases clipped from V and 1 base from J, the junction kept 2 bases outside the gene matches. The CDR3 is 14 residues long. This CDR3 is CASSWGTGNTEAFF. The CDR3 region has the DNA TGTGCCAGCAGTTGGGGGACAGGGAACACTGAAGCTTTCTTT.

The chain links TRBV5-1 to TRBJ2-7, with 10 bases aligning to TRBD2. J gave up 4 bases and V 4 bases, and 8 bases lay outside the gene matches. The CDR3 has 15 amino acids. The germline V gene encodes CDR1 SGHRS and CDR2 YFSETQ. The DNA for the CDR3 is TGCGCCAGCAGCCGCCCGCTAGCGGGAGCTTACGAGCAGTACTTC. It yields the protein CASSRPLAGAYEQYF.

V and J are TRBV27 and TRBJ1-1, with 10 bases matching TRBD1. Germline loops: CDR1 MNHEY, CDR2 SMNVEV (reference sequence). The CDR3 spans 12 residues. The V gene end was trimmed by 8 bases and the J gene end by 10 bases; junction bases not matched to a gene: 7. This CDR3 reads CASAGQGRRAFF. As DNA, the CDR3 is TGTGCCAGCGCGGGACAGGGGAGACGAGCTTTCTTT.

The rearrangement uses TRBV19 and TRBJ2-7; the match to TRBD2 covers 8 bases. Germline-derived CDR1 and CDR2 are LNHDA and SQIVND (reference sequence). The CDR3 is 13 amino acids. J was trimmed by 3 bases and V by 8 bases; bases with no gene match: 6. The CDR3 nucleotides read TGTGCCAGTTCCCCCGGGAGGGGCTACGAGCAGTACTTC. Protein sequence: CASSPGRGYEQYF. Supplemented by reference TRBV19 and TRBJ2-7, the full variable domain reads DGGITQSPKYLFRKEGQNVTLSCEQNLNHDAMYWYRQDPGQGLRLIYYSQIVNDFQKGDIAEGYSVSREKKESFPLTVTSAQKNPTAFYLCASSPGRGYEQYFGPGTRLTVT.

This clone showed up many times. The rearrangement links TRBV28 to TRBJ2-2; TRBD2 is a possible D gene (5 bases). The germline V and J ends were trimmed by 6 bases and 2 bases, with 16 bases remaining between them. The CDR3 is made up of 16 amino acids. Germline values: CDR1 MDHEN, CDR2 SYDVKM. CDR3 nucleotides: TGTGCCAGCAGCAAGCGCCCGGGATTCAACACCGGGGAGCTGTTTTTT. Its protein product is CASSKRPGFNTGELFF.

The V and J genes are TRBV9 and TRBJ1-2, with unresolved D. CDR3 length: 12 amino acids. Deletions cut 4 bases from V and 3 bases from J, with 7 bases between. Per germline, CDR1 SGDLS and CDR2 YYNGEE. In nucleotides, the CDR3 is TGTGCCAGCAGCCCCCGGGACTATGGCTACACCTTC. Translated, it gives CASSPRDYGYTF.

The CDR3 sequence: CASRVGGAEGYTF. The CDR3 DNA follows: TGTGCCAGCAGGGTCGGGGGGGCGGAGGGCTACACCTTC. The chain couples TRBV12-3 or TRBV12-4 to TRBJ1-2; D is possibly TRBD1 (6 bases). V was pared by 6 bases and J by 8 bases, with 16 bases between. CDR3 size: 13 residues.

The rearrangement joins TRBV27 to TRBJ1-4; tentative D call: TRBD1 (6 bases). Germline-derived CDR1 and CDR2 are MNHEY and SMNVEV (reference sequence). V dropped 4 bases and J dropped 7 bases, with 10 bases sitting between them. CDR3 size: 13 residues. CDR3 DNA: TGTGCCAGCAGTTACAGGGCCTCTGAAAAACTGTTTTTT. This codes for CASSYRASEKLFF.